Detailed here is one T cell receptor (beta chain). The antigen remains unidentified. The CDR3 runs 15 residues. Trimming removed 7 bases at V and 0 bases at J, with 13 bases between. Germline V CDR1 and CDR2: MNHEY, SVGAGI. In the authors' workflow: From ImmunoSEQ came sequences covering only the junction and carrying no quality scores, so filtering differed. TCRdb's table, derived via immunoSEQ multiplex PCR, lists solely in-frame clones and lacks some. That table furnishes V, J and clone size, whereas the DNA furnished D and trimming. The repertoire holds approximately 980,000 clones, with 76% as singletons. The record originates from a study of shared clonotypes between healthy human individuals. Study-wide results and caveats: Non-shared clonotypes showed lower generation probabilities than clonotypes common to all four donors.

The sequence came from a man aged 18-30 years in good health. The J gene is TRBJ1-5, the V gene TRBV6-5; D perhaps matches TRBD1 (6 bases). The specimen sequenced was memory CD4+ T cells sorted from blood. Indicated subset: CD45RA-negative fraction. The CDR3 coding sequence is TGTGCCAGCACCGCAGGGGTGGATAGCAATCAGCCCCAGCATTTT. Translating it yields CASTAGVDSNQPQHF.